This entry is about one TCR beta chain. The target of this receptor is not known. Per-base quality was not reported, and no clone a single base away is much larger than it. The immunoSEQ Assay, a bias-controlled multiplex PCR, was used to amplify TCRbeta CDR3 regions from genomic DNA. In the source study's methods: Within the assay, amplification of reference gene primers was used to estimate how many nucleated cells each sample contained. To quantify the absolute abundance of each unique TCRbeta CDR3 rearrangement, sequence reads were collapsed and filtered. For each sample, productive Simpson clonality was calculated as the square root of Simpson's diversity index across productive rearrangements. The clones in this table, taken by TCRdb from immuneACCESS, are in-frame only. Not every clone is retained; where verified, under half of the shortfall comes from an unresolved V gene, and the cause of the rest is unknown. The V and J calls and clone size come from that table; D and trimming were worked out from the DNA. This sample lists fewer than 300,000 clones; more than 85% were detected once. 2.2% of the sample rests with the top ten.

The sample belongs to a study of blood T cell repertoires in COVID-19 (dated by TCRdb to 2018 to 2021). Some background on the complete study: Collaborator samples came from the United States, Italy and Spain and covered acute and convalescent phases of COVID-19. Deeply sampled blood TCRbeta repertoires from subjects exposed to, actively infected with, or recovered from COVID-19 were included in the dataset. A freely available public database, intended as a resource for researchers studying the immune response to SARS-CoV-2, is where the repertoires were released. Samples came from the ongoing ImmuneRACE study (first 160 participants) plus 1,254 subjects from 6 global collaborators. A de-identified subject ID, COVID-19 status, age in years and sex were almost always included in the sample metadata. Where available, HLA class I and class II types were obtained from metadata supplied by the sample provider rather than from assay-based typing. The material from the prospective study consisted of cDNA or gDNA derived from T cells, B-cell-depleted T cells, or PBMCs. Study-level results and caveats: Clinical and demographic metadata were provided uncurated, with the amount varying by source and participant.

The germline V gene encodes CDR1 SGHRS and CDR2 YFSETQ. The CDR3 spans 15 residues, from the cysteine through the phenylalanine. The CDR3 DNA has 45 bases and is translated from base 1. Clipping removes 4 bases from V and 2 bases from J, with 8 as the unmatched junction base count. One collaborating source in Seattle enrolled patients while the patients were actively infected and followed the patients over time throughout the course of disease. The collaborating institutions used their own protocols to collect whole blood in K2EDTA tubes. Collaborator samples were shipped for TCRbeta analysis as frozen whole blood, isolated PBMCs, or DNA extracted from either sample type.

The V gene is TRBV5-1 and the J gene is TRBJ2-7; 8 middle bases align to TRBD1. This TCR derives from a woman aged 25-40 years with COVID-19, enrolled during active disease. Material: peripheral blood. The CDR3 corresponds to CASSTTTGVAYEQYF. The sequenced DNA is TGCGCCAGCAGCACGACGACAGGGGTAGCCTACGAGCAGTACTTC. Full variable domain (CDR3 extended with the reference TRBV5-1 and TRBJ2-7 proteins): KAGVTQTPRYLIKTRGQQVTLSCSPISGHRSVSWYQQTPGQGLQFLFEYFSETQRNKGNFPGRFSGRQFSNSRSEMNVSTLELGDSALYLCASSTTTGVAYEQYFGPGTRLTVT.